What follows are 19 T cell receptor beta chains derived from one specimen sequenced in a study of T cell responses to AZD1222 COVID-19 vaccine. Generated by immunoSEQ multiplex PCR, the TCRdb table keeps only in-frame clones and is missing some. In the table there are 90,000 to 120,000 clones, more than 75% of which are singletons. Sample: peripheral blood, taken on day 0 of AZD1222 vaccination. The receptors derive from an adult in good health.

The J gene is TRBJ2-1, the V gene TRBV5-1; 9 nucleotides line up with TRBD2. Trimming took 3 bases from V and 7 from J; bases not matched to a gene: 8. The length of the CDR3 is 15 residues. Germline V gene data show CDR1 as SGHRS and CDR2 as YFSETQ. DNA for the CDR3: TGCGCCAGCAGCTCGCTAGCGGGGCAAAGGAATGAGCAGTTCTTC. It encodes CASSSLAGQRNEQFF.

V and J are TRBV7-9 and TRBJ1-1, with D maybe TRBD1 (5 bases). The CDR3 is 12 amino acids. Germline CDR1 and CDR2: SEHNR and FQNEAQ (reference sequence). V was clipped by 3 bases and J by 6 bases, with 8 bases between them. CDR3 DNA sequence: TGTGCCAGCAGCTTCGGAGGGGCTGAAGCTTTCTTT. This encodes CASSFGGAEAFF.

The chain is built from TRBV25-1 and TRBJ2-5, with D possibly matching TRBD1 (5 bases). Per the germline V gene, CDR1 is MGHDK and CDR2 is SYGVNS. With 2 bases removed from V and 1 base from J, the gap between germline ends came to 8 bases. This CDR3 spans 14 amino acids. The CDR3 DNA follows: TGTGCCAGCAGTGAACTGACAGCCCAAGAGACCCAGTACTTC. It encodes CASSELTAQETQYF. Full variable domain (outside the CDR3, taken from reference TRBV25-1 and TRBJ2-5): EADIYQTPRYLVIGTGKKITLECSQTMGHDKMYWYQQDPGMELHLIHYSYGVNSTEKGDLSSESTVSRIRTEHFPLTLESARPSHTSQYLCASSELTAQETQYFGPGTRLLVL.

The chain recombines TRBV27 with TRBJ2-2, with 7 positions matching TRBD1. CDR1 MNHEY and CDR2 SMNVEV come from the germline V gene (reference sequence). The trim removed 6 bases at V and 6 bases at J, leaving 4 bases unmatched. This CDR3 contains 13 residues. CDR3 in amino acids: CASSPTGAGELFF. CDR3 coding DNA: TGTGCCAGCAGCCCCACAGGGGCCGGGGAGCTGTTTTTT.

This clone was seen once. The genes are TRBV27 and TRBJ2-5, with D perhaps matching TRBD1 (5 bases). Germline V gene data show CDR1 as MNHEY and CDR2 as SMNVEV (reference sequence). The CDR3 has 11 amino acids. V lost 5 bases, J lost 4 bases, and 5 bases lay in between. As DNA, the CDR3 is TGTGCCAGCAGTCAGGGAGAGACCCAGTACTTC. Protein sequence: CASSQGETQYF.

The V call is TRBV2, the J call TRBJ2-1; D may match TRBD1 or TRBD2 (6 bases each). There are 15 residues in the CDR3. The germline V and J ends were trimmed by 4 bases and 4 bases, with 14 bases remaining between them. Germline lookup yields CDR1 SNHLY and CDR2 FYNNEI. This CDR3 reads CASSVKGEAYNEQFF. The CDR3 DNA reads as TGTGCCAGCAGTGTGAAGGGGGAGGCATACAATGAGCAGTTCTTC. Complete variable domain (other parts from reference TRBV2 and TRBJ2-1): EPEVTQTPSHQVTQMGQEVILRCVPISNHLYFYWYRQILGQKVEFLVSFYNNEISEKSEIFDDQFSVERPDGSNFTLKIRSTKLEDSAMYFCASSVKGEAYNEQFFGPGTRLTVL.

The genes are TRBV3-1 (or the pseudogene TRBV3-2) and TRBJ1-5; D gene uncertain. The CDR3 spans 13 residues. V was pared by 8 bases and J by 6 bases, with 14 bases between. Germline-derived CDR1 and CDR2 are LGHDT and YNNKEL (reference sequence). The CDR3 loop reads CASSRTRGQPQHF. The CDR3 coding sequence is TGTGCCAGCTCCCGCACCCGGGGTCAGCCCCAGCATTTT.

The V and J genes are TRBV18 and TRBJ1-5; D possibly corresponds to TRBD1 (5 bases). The germline CDR1 and CDR2 sequences are KGHSH and LQKENI. This CDR3 region has 14 residues. V was trimmed by 3 bases and J by 6 bases, leaving 12 bases between them. DNA for the CDR3: TGTGCCAGCTCACCCGCAGGGTATGCTCAGCCCCAGCATTTT. This codes for CASSPAGYAQPQHF.

CDR3 DNA sequence: TGTGCCAGCAGTATGGACAGTTCTAACTATGGCTACACCTTC. As protein: CASSMDSSNYGYTF. V gene TRBV27 combines with J gene TRBJ1-2, with a possible D match to TRBD1 (6 bases). Germline CDR1 reads MNHEY; CDR2 reads SMNVEV (reference sequence). CDR3 length: 14 amino acids. Trimming took off 5 bases at V and 0 bases at J, with 10 bases between the two ends.

The chain has TRBV5-4 and TRBJ2-5, with a possible D match to TRBD1 (6 bases). Germline lookup yields CDR1 SGHNT and CDR2 YYREEE (reference sequence). The V end lost 0 bases, the J end lost 3 bases, and 6 bases lay between the germline ends. The CDR3 runs to 13 residues. CDR3 nucleotide sequence: TGTGCCAGCAGCTTGGGACAGGAAGAGACCCAGTACTTC. Its translation: CASSLGQEETQYF.

The chain has TRBV7-9 and TRBJ1-1, with a possible D match to TRBD1 (6 bases). The length of the CDR3 is 10 residues. Per germline, CDR1 SEHNR and CDR2 FQNEAQ (reference sequence). CDR3 nucleotide sequence: TGTGAAGCAGGGGACACTGAAGCTTTCTTT. Protein product: CEAGDTEAFF.

The chain is built from TRBV29-1 and TRBJ1-1; D perhaps matches TRBD1 (6 bases). The germline gives CDR1 SQVTM, CDR2 ANQGSEA. The CDR3 is 12 residues long. The V and J ends lost 4 bases and 11 bases respectively, with 17 bases between them. CDR3 DNA sequence: TGCAGCGTTGGTAGACAGGTCCCGCCGGCTTTCTTT. Translated, it gives CSVGRQVPPAFF. Full variable domain (missing parts from reference TRBV29-1 and TRBJ1-1): SAVISQKPSRDICQRGTSLTIQCQVDSQVTMMFWYRQQPGQSLTLIATANQGSEATYESGFVIDKFPISRPNLTFSTLTVSNMSPEDSSIYLCSVGRQVPPAFFGQGTRLTVV.

V usage is TRBV10-3 and J usage is TRBJ2-7, with 11 bases that match TRBD2. From germline, CDR1 is ENHRY and CDR2 SYGVKD. V lost 2 bases, J lost 7 bases, and 4 bases stayed unmatched. This CDR3 is built from 14 residues. The CDR3 bases are TGTGCCATCAGTGAGGCTAGCGGGGGGTGGGAGCAGTACTTC. Encoded protein: CAISEASGGWEQYF.

The CDR3 is CASSQTTSLATSLTLHF. DNA for the CDR3: TGCGCCAGCAGCCAGACTACCTCGTTAGCCACTTCACTGACCCTCCACTTT. The J gene is TRBJ1-6, the V gene TRBV4-3; unclear D gene. This CDR3 has 17 amino acids. Germline V lookup: CDR1 LGHNA, CDR2 YSLEER. The ends were cut back, 3 bases at V and 14 bases at J, with 26 bases in the middle.

V and J are TRBV14 and TRBJ2-1; D unresolved. The V end was cut by 4 bases, the J end by 4 bases, with 11 bases between. The CDR3 is 14 residues long. Germline CDR1 is SGHDN and CDR2 is FVKESK. DNA of the CDR3: TGTGCCAGCAGCCCCTCCTCCGCTTACAATGAGCAGTTCTTC. It translates to CASSPSSAYNEQFF.

The gene calls are TRBV5-1 and TRBJ1-6; maybe TRBD1 (5 bases). CDR3 length equals 15 residues. Trimming removed 7 bases at V and 8 bases at J, with 19 bases between. Germline CDR1 and CDR2: SGHRS and YFSETQ. The DNA of the CDR3 is TGCGCCAGCCGAGCGGAAGGGGTGGGGGATTCACCCCTCCACTTT. Residues: CASRAEGVGDSPLHF.

The rearrangement links TRBV6-5 to TRBJ2-1, with D possibly matching TRBD2 (6 bases). The germline CDR1 and CDR2 sequences are MNHEY and SVGAGI. Trimming stripped 8 bases from V and 5 bases from J, with 16 bases between. The CDR3 has 14 amino acids. CDR3 bases: TGTGCCAGCTCGGGCACCGGGGGTAACAATGAGCAGTTCTTC. Encoded protein: CASSGTGGNNEQFF.

V usage is TRBV4-2 and J usage is TRBJ1-2; tentatively, D is TRBD1 (5 bases). The CDR3 spans 15 residues. Germline V CDR1 and CDR2: LGHNA, YNFKEQ. V was shortened by 1 base and J by 4 bases, with 13 bases between the two germline ends. The chain's CDR3 is CASSQASGGSYGYTF. The CDR3 bases are TGTGCCAGCAGCCAAGCGTCTGGGGGTTCCTATGGCTACACCTTC.

The sample holds one count of this clone. This chain joins TRBV10-2 and TRBJ2-7; perhaps D is TRBD1 or TRBD2 (5 bases each). Trimming stripped 8 bases from V and 4 bases from J, with 15 bases between. The CDR3 has 13 amino acids. Germline assignment: CDR1 WSHSY and CDR2 SAAADI. This CDR3 is CASRKGERYEQYF. CDR3 bases: TGCGCCAGCCGGAAAGGGGAGCGGTACGAGCAGTACTTC.